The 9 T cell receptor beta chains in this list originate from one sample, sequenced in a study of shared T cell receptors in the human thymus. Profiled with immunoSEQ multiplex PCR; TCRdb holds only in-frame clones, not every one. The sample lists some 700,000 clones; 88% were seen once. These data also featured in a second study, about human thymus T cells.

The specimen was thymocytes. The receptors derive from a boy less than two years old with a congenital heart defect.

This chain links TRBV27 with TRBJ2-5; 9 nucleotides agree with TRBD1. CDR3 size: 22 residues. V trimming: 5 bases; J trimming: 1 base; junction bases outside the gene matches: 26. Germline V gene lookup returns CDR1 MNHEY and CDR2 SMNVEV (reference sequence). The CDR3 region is CASSPLHRGHNLSPPVQETQYF. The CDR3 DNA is TGTGCCAGCAGTCCACTGCACAGGGGGCATAACCTCAGCCCCCCAGTCCAAGAGACCCAGTACTTC.

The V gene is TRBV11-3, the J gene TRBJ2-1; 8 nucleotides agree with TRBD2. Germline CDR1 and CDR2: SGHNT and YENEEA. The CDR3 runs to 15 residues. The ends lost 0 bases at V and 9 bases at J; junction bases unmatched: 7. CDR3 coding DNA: TGTGCCAGCAGCTTAGAGGGACTAGGGACGGGTGAGCAGTTCTTC. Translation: CASSLEGLGTGEQFF.

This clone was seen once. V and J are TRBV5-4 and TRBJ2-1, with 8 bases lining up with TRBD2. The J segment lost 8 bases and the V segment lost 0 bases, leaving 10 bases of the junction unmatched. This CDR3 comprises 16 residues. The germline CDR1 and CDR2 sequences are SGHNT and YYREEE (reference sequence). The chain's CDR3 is CASSLEGLASRDEQFF. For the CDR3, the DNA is TGTGCCAGCAGCTTGGAAGGACTAGCTTCCAGGGATGAGCAGTTCTTC. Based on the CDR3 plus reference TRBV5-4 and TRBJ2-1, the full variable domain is ETGVTQSPTHLIKTRGQQVTLRCSSQSGHNTVSWYQQALGQGPQFIFQYYREEENGRGNFPPRFSGLQFPNYSSELNVNALELDDSALYLCASSLEGLASRDEQFFGPGTRLTVL.

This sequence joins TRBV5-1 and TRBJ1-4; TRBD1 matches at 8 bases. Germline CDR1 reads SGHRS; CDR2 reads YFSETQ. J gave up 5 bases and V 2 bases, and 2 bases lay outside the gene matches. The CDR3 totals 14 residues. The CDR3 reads CASSFRQGNEKLFF. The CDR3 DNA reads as TGCGCCAGCAGCTTTAGACAGGGGAATGAAAAACTGTTTTTT.

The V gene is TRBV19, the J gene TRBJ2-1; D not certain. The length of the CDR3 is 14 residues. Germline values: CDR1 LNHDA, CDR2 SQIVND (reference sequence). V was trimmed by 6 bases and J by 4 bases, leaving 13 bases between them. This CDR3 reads CASRSRSNYNEQFF. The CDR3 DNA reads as TGTGCCAGTAGATCCCGGTCGAATTACAATGAGCAGTTCTTC.

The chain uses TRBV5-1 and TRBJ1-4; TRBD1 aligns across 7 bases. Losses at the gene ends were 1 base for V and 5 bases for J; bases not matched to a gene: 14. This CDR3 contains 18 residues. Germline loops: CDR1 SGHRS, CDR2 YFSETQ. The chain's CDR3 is CASSLFTASGTENEKLFF. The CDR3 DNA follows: TGCGCCAGCAGCTTGTTTACTGCCTCCGGGACAGAGAATGAAAAACTGTTTTTT.

CDR3 bases: TGTGCCAGCAGCCCGACGGCCGGGACAGGGGTAAACGAGCAGTACTTC. This translates into CASSPTAGTGVNEQYF. The genes are TRBV5-4 and TRBJ2-7, with 10 bases fitting TRBD1. The junction had 12 bases not matched to a gene; V was cut back by 4 bases and J by 5 bases. There are 16 residues in the CDR3. Germline CDR1 and CDR2: SGHNT and YYREEE (reference sequence).

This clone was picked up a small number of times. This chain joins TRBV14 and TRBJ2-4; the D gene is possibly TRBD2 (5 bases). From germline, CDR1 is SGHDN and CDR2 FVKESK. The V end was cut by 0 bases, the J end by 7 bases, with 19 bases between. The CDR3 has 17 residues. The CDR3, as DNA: TGTGCCAGCAGCCAAGATACTAGGGAGTATCCAGACAACATTCAGTACTTC. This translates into CASSQDTREYPDNIQYF.

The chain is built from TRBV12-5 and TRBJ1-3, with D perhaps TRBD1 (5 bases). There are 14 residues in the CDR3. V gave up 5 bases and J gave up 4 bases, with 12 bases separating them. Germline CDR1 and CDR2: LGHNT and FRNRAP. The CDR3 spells CASGPGHGGNTIYF. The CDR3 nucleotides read TGTGCTAGTGGTCCCGGACACGGCGGAAACACCATATATTTT.